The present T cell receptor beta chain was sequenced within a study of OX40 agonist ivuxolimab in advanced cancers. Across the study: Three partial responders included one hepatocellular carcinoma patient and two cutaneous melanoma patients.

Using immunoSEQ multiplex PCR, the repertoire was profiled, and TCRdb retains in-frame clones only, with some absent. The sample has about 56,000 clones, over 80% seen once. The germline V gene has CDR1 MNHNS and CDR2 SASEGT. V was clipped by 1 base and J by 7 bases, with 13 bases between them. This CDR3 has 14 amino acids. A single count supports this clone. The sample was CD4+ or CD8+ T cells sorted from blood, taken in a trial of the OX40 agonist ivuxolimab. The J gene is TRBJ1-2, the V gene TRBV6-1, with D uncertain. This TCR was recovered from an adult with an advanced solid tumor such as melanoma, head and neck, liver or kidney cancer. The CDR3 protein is CASSEVAGFVGYTF. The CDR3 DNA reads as TGTGCCAGCAGTGAAGTTGCCGGGTTTGTTGGCTACACCTTC.